This T cell receptor beta chain is from a study of post-analysis software for immune sequencing data. Study-level results: F measure clustering grouped samples strongly by preparation batch.

Regarding this clonotype: Its antigen is undetermined.

TCR beta libraries were prepared from cDNA with unique molecular identifiers. TCRdb reprocessed the PCR reads with MiXCR, giving one entry per CDR3 protein. The sample consists of 450,000 or so distinct CDR3 sequences, approximately 46% of them appearing once. Specimen: blood. This TCR came from a girl aged 10-17 years with multiple sclerosis.

The CDR3 sequence: CASRDPGLAGGSTDTQYF. The CDR3 coding sequence is TGCGCCAGCAGAGATCCGGGACTAGCGGGAGGAAGCACAGATACGCAGTATTTT. The chain carries TRBV5-1 and TRBJ2-3; 15 bases are a match to TRBD2. Trimming took 5 bases from V and 0 from J; bases not matched to a gene: 7. CDR1 and CDR2 from the germline V gene are SGHRS and YFSETQ. This CDR3 contains 18 residues.